This T cell receptor beta chain was profiled in a study of blood T cell repertoires in COVID-19. Study information: Both acute and convalescent COVID-19 samples were obtained from the United States, Italy and Spain.

As originally analysed: Amplification of reference gene primers provided the estimated nucleated cell counts. The data were produced by immunoSEQ multiplex PCR, yet TCRdb's version contains in-frame clones alone and is incomplete. The V and J calls and clone size come from that table; D and trimming were worked out from the DNA. The data hold 170,000 or so clones, with more than 85% observed a single time. This CDR3 spans 12 amino acids. CDR1 is SGHVS, CDR2 FNYEAQ, per germline. V was shortened by 5 bases and J by 6 bases, with 10 bases between the two germline ends. Sample: peripheral blood. V usage is TRBV7-6 and J usage is TRBJ1-1; D unclear. This clonotype was sampled from a man aged 40-55 years with active or convalescent COVID-19. The DNA for the CDR3 is TGTGCCAGCAGCCGCGGGTCATCTGAAGCTTTCTTT. Its protein is CASSRGSSEAFF.